The rows below give T cell receptor beta chains drawn from one sample of a study of blood T cell repertoires in COVID-19. The repertoire was sequenced with immunoSEQ multiplex PCR; TCRdb's copy has only in-frame clones and lacks some. Among about 76,000 clones listed, 82% were seen once. The sample consisted of peripheral blood. The receptors shown here come from a human donor in a cohort sampled during active COVID-19. Each CDR3 is given with its conserved first and last residue. Fields, in order: V gene, clone size, J gene, CDR3 protein. The size entry is marked missing in some rows and otherwise reads once, few, many or a size class.

v_gene: TRBV5-1
abundance: NA
j_gene: TRBJ1-4
CDR3aa: CASSPDRGPGNEKLFF

v_gene: TRBV3-1/TRBV3-2
abundance: NA
j_gene: TRBJ2-5
CDR3aa: CASSRLKGGTETQYF

v_gene: TRBV5-1
abundance: NA
j_gene: TRBJ2-3
CDR3aa: CASIAGFGTDTQYF

v_gene: TRBV18
abundance: NA
j_gene: TRBJ1-5
CDR3aa: CASSPPSGSGGGRPQHF

v_gene: TRBV7-3
abundance: NA
j_gene: TRBJ1-1
CDR3aa: CASSSQMNTEAFF

v_gene: TRBV10-3
abundance: NA
j_gene: TRBJ1-5
CDR3aa: CAISGTGENQPQHF

v_gene: TRBV6-5
abundance: NA
j_gene: TRBJ2-7
CDR3aa: CASSSRGLAREQYF

v_gene: TRBV5-4
abundance: once
j_gene: TRBJ2-1
CDR3aa: CASSWGGTPSSYNEQFF

v_gene: TRBV30
abundance: NA
j_gene: TRBJ1-1
CDR3aa: CAWSADSGTEAFF

v_gene: TRBV7-9
abundance: NA
j_gene: TRBJ2-2
CDR3aa: CASSLGLAEEELFF

v_gene: TRBV18
abundance: NA
j_gene: TRBJ1-2
CDR3aa: CASSLDRRAHGYTF

v_gene: TRBV18
abundance: NA
j_gene: TRBJ1-1
CDR3aa: CASSPPSRGYTEAFF

v_gene: TRBV4-2
abundance: NA
j_gene: TRBJ2-4
CDR3aa: CASSQDTAQRDPPVAKNIQYF

v_gene: TRBV14
abundance: NA
j_gene: TRBJ2-3
CDR3aa: CASSQDEAPGLGFTDTQYF

v_gene: TRBV27
abundance: NA
j_gene: TRBJ2-1
CDR3aa: CASSLDGGAYYNEQFF

v_gene: TRBV11-2
abundance: NA
j_gene: TRBJ1-1
CDR3aa: CASSDGQGNTEAFF

v_gene: TRBV3-1/TRBV3-2
abundance: NA
j_gene: TRBJ2-5
CDR3aa: CASSQRTQTRETQYF

v_gene: TRBV19
abundance: once
j_gene: TRBJ1-1
CDR3aa: CASSSGSLNTEAFF

v_gene: TRBV6-5
abundance: NA
j_gene: TRBJ1-2
CDR3aa: CASRPRGQGHYGYTF

v_gene: TRBV2
abundance: NA
j_gene: TRBJ1-4
CDR3aa: CASSEGQGSSSVKLFF

v_gene: TRBV7-3
abundance: NA
j_gene: TRBJ1-2
CDR3aa: CASSLNRVDGYTF

v_gene: TRBV15
abundance: NA
j_gene: TRBJ2-7
CDR3aa: CATSLWGGDSYEQYF

v_gene: TRBV3-1/TRBV3-2
abundance: NA
j_gene: TRBJ1-1
CDR3aa: CASSLTGGASEAFF

v_gene: TRBV18
abundance: NA
j_gene: TRBJ2-3
CDR3aa: CASSYGTSTDTQYF

v_gene: TRBV19
abundance: NA
j_gene: TRBJ2-7
CDR3aa: CASSMGGFEQYF

v_gene: TRBV9
abundance: NA
j_gene: TRBJ1-6
CDR3aa: CASSVDPRQIHNSPLHF

v_gene: TRBV7-6
abundance: NA
j_gene: TRBJ2-3
CDR3aa: CASSLASRDKSTDTQYF

v_gene: TRBV5-6
abundance: NA
j_gene: TRBJ2-7
CDR3aa: CASSQLGGSLTGEQYF

v_gene: TRBV7-8
abundance: NA
j_gene: TRBJ2-5
CDR3aa: CASSGTVGETQYF

v_gene: TRBV6-1
abundance: NA
j_gene: TRBJ2-3
CDR3aa: CASSAPGLAGGRKADTQYF

v_gene: TRBV20-1
abundance: NA
j_gene: TRBJ1-5
CDR3aa: CSASRQGDVYSNQPQHF

v_gene: TRBV5-6
abundance: NA
j_gene: TRBJ1-2
CDR3aa: CASNSELGEGDDGYTF

v_gene: TRBV3-1/TRBV3-2
abundance: NA
j_gene: TRBJ1-1
CDR3aa: CASSPTPEAEAFF

v_gene: TRBV7-9
abundance: NA
j_gene: TRBJ2-7
CDR3aa: CASTSEDRGIYEQYF

v_gene: TRBV19
abundance: NA
j_gene: TRBJ1-1
CDR3aa: CASNWEGQGNTEAFF

v_gene: TRBV6-6
abundance: NA
j_gene: TRBJ1-1
CDR3aa: CASSPVNMNTEAFF

v_gene: TRBV7-9
abundance: once
j_gene: TRBJ2-5
CDR3aa: CASSLARGQGIRRQETQYF

v_gene: TRBV19
abundance: NA
j_gene: TRBJ2-7
CDR3aa: CASSGRDRGPYEQYF

v_gene: TRBV2
abundance: NA
j_gene: TRBJ2-7
CDR3aa: CASRGRRRAYEQYF

v_gene: TRBV5-1
abundance: NA
j_gene: TRBJ2-1
CDR3aa: CASSLDREYNEQFF

v_gene: TRBV4-1
abundance: NA
j_gene: TRBJ2-2
CDR3aa: CASSPSGGINTGELFF

v_gene: TRBV7-6
abundance: NA
j_gene: TRBJ2-5
CDR3aa: CASSSGPGAQETQYF

v_gene: TRBV5-1
abundance: NA
j_gene: TRBJ2-6
CDR3aa: CASSTSSSGANVLTF

v_gene: TRBV2
abundance: once
j_gene: TRBJ1-2
CDR3aa: CARQGTNYGYTF

v_gene: TRBV5-4
abundance: NA
j_gene: TRBJ2-7
CDR3aa: CASSLAVAGGPGPYEQYF

v_gene: TRBV4-1
abundance: NA
j_gene: TRBJ2-7
CDR3aa: CASSGWWGRAYEQYF

v_gene: TRBV6-5
abundance: few
j_gene: TRBJ1-4
CDR3aa: CASSTRHVNEKLFF

v_gene: TRBV11-3
abundance: NA
j_gene: TRBJ2-5
CDR3aa: CASSLGGGPQETQYF

v_gene: TRBV6-1
abundance: NA
j_gene: TRBJ2-7
CDR3aa: CASSARGAPDLYEQYF

v_gene: TRBV18
abundance: NA
j_gene: TRBJ2-2
CDR3aa: CASSPSGGLNTGELFF